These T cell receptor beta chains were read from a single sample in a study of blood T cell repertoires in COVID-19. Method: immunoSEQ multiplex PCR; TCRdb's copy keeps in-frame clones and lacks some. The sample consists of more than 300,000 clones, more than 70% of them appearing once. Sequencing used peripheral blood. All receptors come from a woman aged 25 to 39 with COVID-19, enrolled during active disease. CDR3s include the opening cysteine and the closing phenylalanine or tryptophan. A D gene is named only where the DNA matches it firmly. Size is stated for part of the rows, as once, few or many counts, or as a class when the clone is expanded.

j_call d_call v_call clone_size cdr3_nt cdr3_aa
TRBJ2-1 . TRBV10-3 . TGTGCCATATCATTCTCCCCACAAGATGAGCAGTTCTTC CAISFSPQDEQFF
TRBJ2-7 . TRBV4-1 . TGCGCCAGCAGCCCCGGGAGTTTGGCCTACGAGCAGTACTTC CASSPGSLAYEQYF
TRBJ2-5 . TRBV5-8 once TGTGCCAGCAGCTTGGCCAATTTGGCTTTGGCCCAAGAGACCCAGTACTTC CASSLANLALAQETQYF
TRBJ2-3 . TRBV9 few TGTGCCAGCAGCGTAGCAACAGGACAGTCCGGAATGGTCACGCAGTATTTT CASSVATGQSGMVTQYF
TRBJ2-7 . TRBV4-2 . TGTGCCAGCAGCTTAACCTCGACGGGGGAGCAGTACTTC CASSLTSTGEQYF
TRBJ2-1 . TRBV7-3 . TGTGCCAGCAGCTCCCCCCATTTAGATGAGCAGTTCTTC CASSSPHLDEQFF
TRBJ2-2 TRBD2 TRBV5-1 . TGCGCCAGCAGCTACTCGGGACTAGCGGGTGGGGAGCTGTTTTTT CASSYSGLAGGELFF
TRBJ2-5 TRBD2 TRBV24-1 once TGTGCCACCAGTGATCCGGGACTAGCGGGAGTCCAAGAGACCCAGTACTTC CATSDPGLAGVQETQYF
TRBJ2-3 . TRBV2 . TGTGCCAGCAGCCGCGGGACAGCTAGCACAGATACGCAGTATTTT CASSRGTASTDTQYF
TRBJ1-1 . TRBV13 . TGTGCCAGCAGCTTACGACAGGCCTCGGAGGACACTGAAGCTTTCTTT CASSLRQASEDTEAFF
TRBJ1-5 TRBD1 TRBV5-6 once TGTGCCAGCAGCTCAGTACAGGGGATGGGCAATCAGCCCCAGCATTTT CASSSVQGMGNQPQHF
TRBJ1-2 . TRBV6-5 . TGTGCCAGCAGTTACTCGATGGCGGGGCTTTATGGCTACACCTTC CASSYSMAGLYGYTF
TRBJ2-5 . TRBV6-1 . TGTGCCAGCAGTGAAGCGCCAGGGGCGAGGGAGACCCAGTACTTC CASSEAPGARETQYF
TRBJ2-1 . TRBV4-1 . TGCGCCAGCAGAGAGCAGGGGACCTCCTACAATGAGCAGTTCTTC CASREQGTSYNEQFF
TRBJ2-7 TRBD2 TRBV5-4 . TGTGCCAGCAGCGGACTAGCGGGAGTCCGGGACTTC CASSGLAGVRDF
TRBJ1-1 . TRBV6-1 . TGTGCCAGCAGTGAACGGCTCTACCGGGACACTGAAGCTTTCTTT CASSERLYRDTEAFF
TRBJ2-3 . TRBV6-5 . TGTGCCAGCAGTTACTCGACACACACACGGGATACGCAGTATTTT CASSYSTHTRDTQYF
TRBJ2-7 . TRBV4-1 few TGCGCCAGCAGCCCAGGGGAGGGTTCAGTTTACGAGCAGTACTTC CASSPGEGSVYEQYF
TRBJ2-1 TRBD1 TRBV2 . TGTGCCAGCGAAATCCCTCCCCCCTGGAACAGGGGGAACAATGAGCAGTTCTTC CASEIPPPWNRGNNEQFF
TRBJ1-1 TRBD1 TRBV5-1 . TGCGCCAGCAGCTTGGATAAAGGACAGGATGTGACTGAAGCTTTCTTT CASSLDKGQDVTEAFF
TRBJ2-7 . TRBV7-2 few TGTGCCAGCAGCCCTCAGGGGAGCTCCTACGAGCAGTACTTC CASSPQGSSYEQYF
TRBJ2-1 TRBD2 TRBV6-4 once TGTGCCAGCAGTGACTCGGCGGGGGGCCCCTACAATGAGCAGTTCTTC CASSDSAGGPYNEQFF
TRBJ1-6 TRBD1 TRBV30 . TGTGCCTGGAGATGGACAGGGGACGGTTCACCCCTCCACTTT CAWRWTGDGSPLHF
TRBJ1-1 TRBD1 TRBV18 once TGTGCCAGCTCACCTTGGACAGGGAGGAATACTGAAGCTTTCTTT CASSPWTGRNTEAFF
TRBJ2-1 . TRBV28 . TGTGCCAGCAGTCCCTCCCGGCGGGGTGTCTCCTACAATGAGCAGTTCTTC CASSPSRRGVSYNEQFF
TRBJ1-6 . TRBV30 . TGTGCCTGGAGTGTAGTAGCGGGGAATTCACCCCTCCACTTT CAWSVVAGNSPLHF
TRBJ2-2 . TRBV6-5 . TGTGCCAGCAGTTACTCCCCCGGGAGAGGGGCCGGGGAGCTGTTTTTT CASSYSPGRGAGELFF
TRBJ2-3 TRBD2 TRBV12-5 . TGTGCTAGTGGTTTGGTACGGGACGGGACTACTAGCACAGATACGCAGTATTTT CASGLVRDGTTSTDTQYF
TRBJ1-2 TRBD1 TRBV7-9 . TGTGCCAGCAGCTTGGACAGGGGTGTTCGGACCTTC CASSLDRGVRTF
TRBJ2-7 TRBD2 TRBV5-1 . TGCGCCAGCAGACAACAGCGGGAGTACGAGCAGTACTTC CASRQQREYEQYF
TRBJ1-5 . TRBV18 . TGTGCCAGCTCACGGGAGGGGGAAGGAAGTCAGCCCCAGCATTTT CASSREGEGSQPQHF
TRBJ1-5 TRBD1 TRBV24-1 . TGTGCCACCAGTGAGGCAGGGGGCCGGAATGTCAATCAGCCCCAGCATTTT CATSEAGGRNVNQPQHF
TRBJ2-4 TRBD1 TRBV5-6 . TGTGCCAGCAGCTTGGTGACAGGGGGCGCCGCCAAAAACATTCAGTACTTC CASSLVTGGAAKNIQYF
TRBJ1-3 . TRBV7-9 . TGTGCCAGCAGGGAGGGCAGGGGAAACACCATATATTTT CASREGRGNTIYF